This entry features one T cell receptor (beta chain) sequence. Everyone who donated was a Caucasian adult who lived in Nashville, Tennessee. This entry belongs to a study of shared clonotypes between healthy human individuals. Study-wide background: Per donor, CD8 memory used one plate, CD8 naive used two, CD4 memory used three and CD4 naive used three.

Trimming removed 2 bases at V and 2 bases at J, with 18 bases between. Germline CDR1 and CDR2: MNHEY and SMNVEV (reference sequence). The CDR3 loop spans 17 amino acids. Assay: immunoSEQ multiplex PCR; the TCRdb copy retains only in-frame clones and omits some. The repertoire holds 2 million to 2.5 million clones, with approximately 95% as singletons. The J gene is TRBJ1-1, the V gene TRBV27; possible D gene TRBD1, 6 bases. The receptor's source is a man younger than 30 in good health. Some clones in this sample may be carry-over from other donors' samples. Sample: naive CD4+ T cells from PBMCs. Subset defined: CD45RA+ positively selected. CDR3 nucleotide sequence: TGTGCCAGCAGTTTACTTCAGGGGAGAGGGGGTAACACTGAAGCTTTCTTT. Translation: CASSLLQGRGGNTEAFF.